These 12 T cell receptor beta chains share one sample of origin, sequenced in a study of regulatory T cells in long-lasting Graves disease. Time point reported: persistent/refractory GD, antithyroid drugs over 5 years with positive TRAb. Making the TCR library involved RNA that had been extracted from PBMCs. HTBI primers from iRepertoire and Arm-PCR of CDR3 regions yielded the TCR beta libraries. One entry per CDR3 protein results from TCRdb running MiXCR on the multiplex PCR reads. The sample lists 400,000 to 450,000 distinct CDR3 sequences, around 22% seen once, with approximately 25% in the top ten. This material consisted of peripheral blood mononuclear cells (PBMCs), taken when the disease was refractory, from a patient treated with antithyroid drugs. The receptors shown here come from a female donor with Graves disease.

V gene TRBV7-9 combines with J gene TRBJ2-5; the D gene is possibly TRBD2 (5 bases). Looked up from germline, CDR1 is SEHNR and CDR2 is FQNEAQ (reference sequence). With 2 bases removed from V and 3 bases from J, the gap between germline ends came to 16 bases. This CDR3 is 16 amino acids long. The CDR3 loop reads CASSLNPRRMEETQYF. The CDR3 DNA follows: TGTGCCAGCAGCTTAAATCCCAGGAGGATGGAAGAGACCCAGTACTTC.

The chain is built from TRBV7-2 and TRBJ2-5; D is perhaps TRBD2 (6 bases). Trimming shortened V by 4 bases and J by 5 bases, and 20 bases separated the two germline ends. Germline lookup yields CDR1 SGHTA and CDR2 FQGNSA. The CDR3 loop spans 16 amino acids. CDR3 sequence: CASSSAGTPSRETQYF. The CDR3 region has the DNA TGTGCCAGCAGCTCTGCAGGGACTCCCAGTCGGGAGACCCAGTACTTC.

This clonotype was counted between two and nine times. The CDR3: CASSQVGTGTEKLFF. CDR3 nucleotides: TGCGCCAGCAGCCAAGTAGGGACAGGGACTGAAAAACTGTTTTTT. The V and J genes are TRBV4-3 and TRBJ1-4, with TRBD1 matching 9 bases. Germline-derived CDR1 and CDR2 are LGHNA and YSLEER. With V trimmed by 1 base and J by 7 bases, 4 bases remained unmatched. The CDR3 is 15 amino acids.

The V and J genes are TRBV3-1 and TRBJ1-2, with 7 bases aligning to TRBD1. CDR3 length: 13 residues. Germline V lookup: CDR1 LGHDT, CDR2 YNNKEL (reference sequence). The V gene end was trimmed by 3 bases and the J gene end by 6 bases; junction bases not matched to a gene: 4. In DNA, the CDR3 is TGTGCCAGCAGCCACCAGGGGGGGGATGGCTACACCTTC. This sequence encodes CASSHQGGDGYTF. Full variable domain (remainder filled in from reference TRBV3-1 and TRBJ1-2): DTAVSQTPKYLVTQMGNDKSIKCEQNLGHDTMYWYKQDSKKFLKIMFSYNNKELIINETVPNRFSPKSPDKAHLNLHINSLELGDSAVYFCASSHQGGDGYTFGSGTRLTVV.

This clonotype showed up many times. The V gene is TRBV28, the J gene TRBJ1-6; 8 nucleotides align to TRBD1. From germline, CDR1 is MDHEN and CDR2 SYDVKM. The CDR3 runs 15 residues. V was clipped by 1 base and J by 10 bases; unmatched bases: 6. The CDR3 loop reads CASSLLGRGLSPLHF. CDR3 nucleotide sequence: TGTGCCAGCAGTTTATTGGGCAGGGGGCTCTCACCCCTCCACTTT.

This clonotype was observed at least ten times. The chain couples TRBV20-1 to TRBJ2-4; a possible D gene is TRBD1 (5 bases). Germline CDR1 is DFQATT and CDR2 is SNEGSKA (reference sequence). Trimming took off 6 bases at V and 8 bases at J, with 20 bases between the two ends. The CDR3 totals 14 residues. CDR3 sequence: CSARQNSGFDIQYF. The CDR3 nucleotides read TGCAGTGCCCGACAGAATTCAGGGTTTGACATTCAGTACTTC.

This clonotype was counted ten times or more. The chain uses TRBV25-1 and TRBJ1-2; TRBD1 matches 8 bases. V shed 3 bases, J shed 2 bases, and the junction held 5 bases outside the gene matches. Germline CDR1 is MGHDK and CDR2 is SYGVNS. The CDR3 is made up of 15 amino acids. In DNA, the CDR3 is TGTGCCAGCAGTGATCCCGGACAGGGCAACTATGGCTACACCTTC. Protein: CASSDPGQGNYGYTF.

This clonotype was picked up a small number of times. The gene calls are TRBV6-1 and TRBJ1-1; 7 nucleotides line up with TRBD1. V lost 7 bases, J lost 11 bases, and 7 bases stayed unmatched. The length of the CDR3 is 11 residues. Germline V gene sequence: CDR1 MNHNS, CDR2 SASEGT. CDR3 region: CASTQGYWAFF. Written as DNA, the CDR3 is TGTGCCAGCACACAGGGGTATTGGGCTTTCTTT.

V is TRBV20-1 and J is TRBJ1-1; D is undetermined. Germline V gives CDR1 DFQATT, CDR2 SNEGSKA (reference sequence). The CDR3 totals 13 residues. Trimming shortened V by 6 bases and J by 0 bases, and 11 bases separated the two germline ends. CDR3 protein: CSAGGGLNTEAFF. CDR3 in DNA: TGCAGTGCAGGTGGAGGGCTGAACACTGAAGCTTTCTTT.

This clonotype was detected many times. The chain is built from TRBV2 and TRBJ2-7; D is ambiguous. This CDR3 spans 13 amino acids. The germline V gene encodes CDR1 SNHLY and CDR2 FYNNEI. V lost 3 bases, J lost 1 base, and 7 bases lay in between. As DNA, the CDR3 is TGTGCCAGCAGTGACGGTTTATCCTACGAGCAGTACTTC. This gives the protein CASSDGLSYEQYF.

This clonotype has more than one count but fewer than ten. The J gene is TRBJ2-1, the V gene TRBV11-2, with a weak D call TRBD2 (5 bases). Germline CDR1 reads SGHAT; CDR2 reads FQNNGV. V lost 1 base to trimming and J lost 9 bases, with 10 bases between them. This CDR3 contains 13 residues. Here the CDR3 reads CASSLVPEVEQFF. The CDR3 DNA reads TGTGCCAGCAGCTTAGTGCCGGAGGTTGAGCAGTTCTTC.

This clonotype was picked up many times. CDR3 nucleotides: TGTGCCATCAGTCTGCAGGGGGCTGACACTGAAGCTTTCTTT. It yields the protein CAISLQGADTEAFF. V usage is TRBV10-3 and J usage is TRBJ1-1; 8 nucleotides match TRBD1. From germline, CDR1 is ENHRY and CDR2 SYGVKD. V lost 5 bases, J lost 3 bases, and 5 bases stayed unmatched. There are 14 residues in the CDR3.